These 10 T cell receptor beta chains were all obtained from the same sample, sequenced in a study of cytomegalovirus exposure and HLA in healthy donors (dated by TCRdb to between 2016 and 2019). The library was made by the immunoSEQ multiplex PCR assay. For the multiplex PCR, a mixture combining 60 forward primers for TCR Vbeta segments and 13 reverse primers for TCR Jbeta segments was used. TCRdb obtained this table from immuneACCESS and retained in-frame rearrangements with V and J assigned. These tables miss some clones; where compared with another copy, unresolved V genes account for less than half of the shortfall, and the remainder is unexplained. For this sample the table gives about 150,000 clones, of which more than 60% were detected only once. The top ten constitute 13% of the sample. Sequenced material: PBMCs. The receptors were sampled from a man aged 35 to 55 in good health and CMV-seropositive.

This sequence joins TRBV9 and TRBJ2-7, with 11 positions matching TRBD2. There are 14 residues in the CDR3. V dropped 3 bases and J dropped 9; count of bases not matched to a gene: 8. The germline CDR1 and CDR2 sequences are SGDLS and YYNGEE. This CDR3 is CASSAGTSGIGQYF. For the CDR3, the DNA is TGTGCCAGCAGCGCAGGGACTAGCGGAATTGGGCAGTACTTC.

The chain uses TRBV27 and TRBJ2-5; TRBD2 aligns across 8 bases. The last part of the DNA fits TRBJ2-7 better; the J call may be wrong. This CDR3 contains 13 residues. In germline, CDR1 is MNHEY, CDR2 SMNVEV (reference sequence). CDR3 coding DNA: TGTGCCAGCAGTGGACTAGCCACCTACGAGCAGTACTTC. Its translation: CASSGLATYEQYF.

This chain joins TRBV27 and TRBJ2-3, with 7 bases that match TRBD1. CDR3 length: 13 residues. The junction had 6 bases not matched to a gene; V was cut back by 8 bases and J by 4 bases. The V gene's germline CDR1 is MNHEY and CDR2 SMNVEV (reference sequence). The CDR3 DNA sequence: TGTGCCAGCTCCGACAGGGTGGCAGATACGCAGTATTTT. It specifies CASSDRVADTQYF.

This clone was seen a handful of times. The CDR3 region has the DNA TGTGCCAGCAGAACGGTTAGCGGGAGGCTCGCGGCAGATACGCAGTATTTT. Its translation: CASRTVSGRLAADTQYF. The chain recombines TRBV27 with TRBJ2-3; 10 bases align to TRBD2. Looked up from germline, CDR1 is MNHEY and CDR2 is SMNVEV (reference sequence). This CDR3 is 17 amino acids long. Germline trimming cut 6 bases from V and 4 bases from J; bases unmatched to any gene: 13.

The V and J genes are TRBV7-9 and TRBJ2-5, with 8 bases matching TRBD2. The junction had 7 bases not matched to a gene; V was cut back by 5 bases and J by 5 bases. Germline loops: CDR1 SEHNR, CDR2 FQNEAQ (reference sequence). CDR3 length: 14 residues. Here the CDR3 DNA reads TGTGCCAGCAGCCCGCGGACTAGCACTGAGACCCAGTACTTC. It yields the protein CASSPRTSTETQYF.

The chain employs TRBV19 and TRBJ2-2, with TRBD2 identical over 7 bases. Germline assignment: CDR1 LNHDA and CDR2 SQIVND (reference sequence). The CDR3 loop spans 16 amino acids. V trimming: 4 bases; J trimming: 7 bases; junction bases outside the gene matches: 12. This CDR3 is CASSTGGGLVFGELFF. CDR3 coding DNA: TGTGCCAGTAGTACCGGAGGAGGACTAGTGTTCGGGGAGCTGTTTTTT.

This rearrangement joins TRBV5-4 to TRBJ2-5, with no clear D. This CDR3 has 14 residues. Germline V gene sequence: CDR1 SGHNT, CDR2 YYREEE (reference sequence). V gave up 1 base and J gave up 1 base, with 8 bases separating them. The CDR3 nucleotides are TGTGCCAGCAGCTTGATACAGCTCCAAGAGACCCAGTACTTC. It is translated as CASSLIQLQETQYF.

The gene calls are TRBV2 and TRBJ1-5; a weak D match, TRBD1 (6 bases). CDR1 and CDR2 from the germline V gene are SNHLY and FYNNEI. V was trimmed by 6 bases and J by 7 bases, leaving 16 bases between them. This CDR3 comprises 14 residues. The CDR3 nucleotides read TGTGCCAGCAGCCTCGAGCAGGGGAGCCAGCCCCAGCATTTT. Its translation: CASSLEQGSQPQHF. Looking up the rest from reference TRBV2 and TRBJ1-5 gives the full variable domain: EPEVTQTPSHQVTQMGQEVILRCVPISNHLYFYWYRQILGQKVEFLVSFYNNEISEKSEIFDDQFSVERPDGSNFTLKIRSTKLEDSAMYFCASSLEQGSQPQHFGDGTRLSIL.

The chain uses TRBV11-3 and TRBJ2-1, with 9 bases that match TRBD1. The germline gives CDR1 SGHNT, CDR2 YENEEA. CDR3 length: 15 amino acids. V lost 1 base and J lost 4; bases outside the gene matches: 2. CDR3 residues: CASSLGQGGYNEQFF. The CDR3 DNA reads TGTGCCAGCAGCTTAGGACAGGGGGGATACAATGAGCAGTTCTTC.

This clone was counted between two and nine times. This sequence joins TRBV6-1 and TRBJ2-1, with TRBD2 matching 10 bases. From germline, CDR1 is MNHNS and CDR2 SASEGT. Losses at the gene ends were 6 bases for V and 6 bases for J; bases not matched to a gene: 5. This CDR3 has 14 residues. As DNA, the CDR3 is TGTGCCAGCAGGACCGGGACTAGCGTCAATGAGCAGTTCTTC. This translates into CASRTGTSVNEQFF.